This TCR beta chain was captured by sequencing in a study of OX40 agonist ivuxolimab in advanced cancers. Whole-study findings and limits: Expanded peripheral T cells had an undetermined antigen specificity.

Sequencing was performed with immunoSEQ multiplex PCR; in TCRdb, only in-frame clones are kept and a portion is missing. The table has approximately 80,000 clones, roughly nine tenths seen once; the top ten hold roughly 0.18%. On this clone itself: Its matching antigen is unknown.

Germline assignment: CDR1 MRHNA and CDR2 SNTAGT. The CDR3 runs 14 residues. V lost 8 bases, J lost 8 bases, and 18 bases lay in between. The TCR originated in an adult with an advanced solid tumor such as melanoma, head and neck, liver or kidney cancer. The chain employs TRBV6-4 and TRBJ1-4; the D is unclear. Source: CD4+ or CD8+ T cells sorted from blood, taken in a trial of the OX40 agonist ivuxolimab. For the CDR3, the DNA is TGTGCCAGCGGCAAAACCCGACCTAGGGAAAAACTGTTTTTT. Amino acids: CASGKTRPREKLFF.